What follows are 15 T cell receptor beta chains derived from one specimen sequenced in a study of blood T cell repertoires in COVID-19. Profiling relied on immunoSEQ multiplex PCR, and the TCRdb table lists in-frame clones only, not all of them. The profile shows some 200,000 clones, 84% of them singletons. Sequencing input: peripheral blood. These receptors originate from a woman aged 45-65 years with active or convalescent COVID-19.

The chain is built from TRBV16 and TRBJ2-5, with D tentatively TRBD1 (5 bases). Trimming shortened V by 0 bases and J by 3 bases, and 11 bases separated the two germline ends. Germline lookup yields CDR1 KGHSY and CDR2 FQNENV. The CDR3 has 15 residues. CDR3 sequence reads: CASSQSARAKETQYF. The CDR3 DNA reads TGTGCCAGCAGCCAATCAGCCAGGGCAAAAGAGACCCAGTACTTC.

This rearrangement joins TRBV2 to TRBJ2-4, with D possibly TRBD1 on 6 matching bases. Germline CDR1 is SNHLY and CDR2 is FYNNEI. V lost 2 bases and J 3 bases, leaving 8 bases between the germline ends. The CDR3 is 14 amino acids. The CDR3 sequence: CASSEQTGKNIQYF. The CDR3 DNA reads TGTGCCAGCAGTGAACAGACAGGCAAAAACATTCAGTACTTC.

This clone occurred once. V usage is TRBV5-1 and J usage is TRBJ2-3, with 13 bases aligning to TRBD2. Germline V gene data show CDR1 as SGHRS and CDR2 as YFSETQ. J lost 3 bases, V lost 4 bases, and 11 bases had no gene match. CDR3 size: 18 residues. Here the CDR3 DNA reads TGCGCCAGCAGCCGCACTCCCGGGACTAGCGGGGTTACAGATACGCAGTATTTT. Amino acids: CASSRTPGTSGVTDTQYF. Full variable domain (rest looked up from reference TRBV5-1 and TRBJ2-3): KAGVTQTPRYLIKTRGQQVTLSCSPISGHRSVSWYQQTPGQGLQFLFEYFSETQRNKGNFPGRFSGRQFSNSRSEMNVSTLELGDSALYLCASSRTPGTSGVTDTQYFGPGTRLTVL.

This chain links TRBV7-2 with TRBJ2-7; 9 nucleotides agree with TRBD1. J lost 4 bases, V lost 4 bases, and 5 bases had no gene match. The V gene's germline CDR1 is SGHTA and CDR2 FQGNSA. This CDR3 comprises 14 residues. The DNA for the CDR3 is TGTGCCAGCAGCTCGACAGGGGGTAGGTACGAGCAGTACTTC. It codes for CASSSTGGRYEQYF.

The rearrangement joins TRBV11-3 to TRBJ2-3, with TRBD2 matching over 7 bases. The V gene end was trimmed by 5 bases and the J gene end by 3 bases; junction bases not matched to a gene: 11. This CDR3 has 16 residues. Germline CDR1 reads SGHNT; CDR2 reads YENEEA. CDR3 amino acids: CASSPASSGGTDTQYF. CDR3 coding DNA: TGTGCCAGCAGCCCCGCCTCTAGCGGTGGGACAGATACGCAGTATTTT.

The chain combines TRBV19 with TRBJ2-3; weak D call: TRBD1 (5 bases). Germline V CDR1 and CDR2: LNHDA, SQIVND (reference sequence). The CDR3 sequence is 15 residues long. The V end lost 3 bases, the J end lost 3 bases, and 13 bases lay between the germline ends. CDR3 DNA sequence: TGTGCCAGTAGTATGAATGGGGCGAAGACAGATACGCAGTATTTT. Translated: CASSMNGAKTDTQYF.

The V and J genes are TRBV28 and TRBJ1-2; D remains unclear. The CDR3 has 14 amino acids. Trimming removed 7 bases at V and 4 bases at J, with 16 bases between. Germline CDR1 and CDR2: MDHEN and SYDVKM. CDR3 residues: CASTLRGQSYGYTF. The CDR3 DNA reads TGTGCCAGCACCTTACGGGGTCAGAGCTATGGCTACACCTTC.

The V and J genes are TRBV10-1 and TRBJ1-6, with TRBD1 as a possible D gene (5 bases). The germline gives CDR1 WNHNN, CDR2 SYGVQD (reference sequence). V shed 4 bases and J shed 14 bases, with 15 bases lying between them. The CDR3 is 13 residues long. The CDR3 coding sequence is TGCGCCAGCAGTGGAGGACACCCCTACACCCTCCACTTT. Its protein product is CASSGGHPYTLHF.

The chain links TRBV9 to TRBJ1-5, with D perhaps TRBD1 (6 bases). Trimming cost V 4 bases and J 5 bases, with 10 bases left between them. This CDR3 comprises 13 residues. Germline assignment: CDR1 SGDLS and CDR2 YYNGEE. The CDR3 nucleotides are TGTGCCAGCAGCAGCAGGGGCGATCAGCCCCAGCATTTT. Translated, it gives CASSSRGDQPQHF.

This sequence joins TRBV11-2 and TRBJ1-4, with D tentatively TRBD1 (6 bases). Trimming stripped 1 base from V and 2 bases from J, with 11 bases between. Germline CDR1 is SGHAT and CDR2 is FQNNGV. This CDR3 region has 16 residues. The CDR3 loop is CASSLGSGGTNEKLFF. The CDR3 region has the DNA TGTGCCAGCAGCTTAGGGTCGGGGGGCACTAATGAAAAACTGTTTTTT.

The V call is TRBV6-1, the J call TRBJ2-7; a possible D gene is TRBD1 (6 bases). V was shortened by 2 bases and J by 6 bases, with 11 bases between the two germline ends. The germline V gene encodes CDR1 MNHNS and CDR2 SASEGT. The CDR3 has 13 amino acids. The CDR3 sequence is CASSEMEQGEQYF. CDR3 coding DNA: TGTGCCAGCAGTGAAATGGAACAGGGCGAGCAGTACTTC.

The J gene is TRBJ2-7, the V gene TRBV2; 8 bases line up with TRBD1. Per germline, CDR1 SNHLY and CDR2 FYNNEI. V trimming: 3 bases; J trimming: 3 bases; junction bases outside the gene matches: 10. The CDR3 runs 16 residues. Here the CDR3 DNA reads TGTGCCAGCAGTGAGGACAGGGTCCCAAGGGGCTACGAGCAGTACTTC. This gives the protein CASSEDRVPRGYEQYF.

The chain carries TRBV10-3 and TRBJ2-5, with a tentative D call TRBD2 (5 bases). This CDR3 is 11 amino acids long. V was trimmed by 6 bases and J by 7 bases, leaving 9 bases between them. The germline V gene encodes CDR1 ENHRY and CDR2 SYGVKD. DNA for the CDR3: TGTGCCATCAGGAAAGGGAGGACCCAGTACTTC. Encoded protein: CAIRKGRTQYF.

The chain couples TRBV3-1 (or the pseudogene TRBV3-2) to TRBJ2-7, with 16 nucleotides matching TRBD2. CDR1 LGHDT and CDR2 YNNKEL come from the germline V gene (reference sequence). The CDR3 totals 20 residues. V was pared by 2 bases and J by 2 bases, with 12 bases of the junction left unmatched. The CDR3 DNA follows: TGTGCCAGCAGCCAAATTCCGGGACTAGCGGGAGGGTCCTTAACCTACGAGCAGTACTTC. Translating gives CASSQIPGLAGGSLTYEQYF.

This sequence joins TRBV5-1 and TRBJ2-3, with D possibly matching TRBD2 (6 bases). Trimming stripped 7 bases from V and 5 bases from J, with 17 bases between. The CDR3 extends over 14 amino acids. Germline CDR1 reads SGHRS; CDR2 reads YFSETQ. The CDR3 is CASCRDVGGDTQYF. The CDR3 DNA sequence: TGCGCCAGCTGCCGGGACGTGGGAGGAGATACGCAGTATTTT. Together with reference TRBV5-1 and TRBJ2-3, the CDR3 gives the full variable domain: KAGVTQTPRYLIKTRGQQVTLSCSPISGHRSVSWYQQTPGQGLQFLFEYFSETQRNKGNFPGRFSGRQFSNSRSEMNVSTLELGDSALYLCASCRDVGGDTQYFGPGTRLTVL.